This TCR beta chain was recorded in a study of CD8+CD57+ T cells in acquired aplastic anemia. The wider study: Mean DNA quantity obtained from sorted CD4+ and CD8+ cells was about 3 ug.

Trimming left V 5 bases short and J 2 bases short, with 15 bases between. The CDR3 extends over 14 amino acids. Germline V lookup: CDR1 DFQATT, CDR2 SNEGSKA (reference sequence). In patients chosen for sequencing, flow cytometry had shown CD8+CD57+ cell expansion. This clonotype was counted ten times or more. Its antigen is currently unknown. Broader study findings: Overlap between patients and controls comprised 25 to 35 CD8+ CDR3 sequences.

Genomic DNA constituted the template upon which TCR beta VDJ and CDR3 profiling was performed. MiXCR was run by TCRdb on the reads, yielding one entry per CDR3 protein. The sample consists of some 160,000 distinct CDR3 sequences, less than 60% of them appearing once. This clonotype was sampled from a human donor with aplastic anemia. V is TRBV20-1 and J is TRBJ1-2; D possibly corresponds to TRBD1 (5 bases). Sample: sorted CD4+, CD8+, or CD8+CD57+ T cells (not recorded which) from PBMCs. The CDR3 here is CSAGSAGQNYGYTF. The CDR3 bases are TGCAGTGCTGGGAGTGCGGGGCAAAACTATGGCTACACCTTC.